These 13 T cell receptor beta chains were all obtained from the same sample, sequenced in a study of blood T cell repertoires in COVID-19. Sequencing was performed with immunoSEQ multiplex PCR; in TCRdb, only in-frame clones are kept and a portion is missing. Of roughly 160,000 clones listed, more than 75% are singletons. Sequenced: peripheral blood. The source of these receptors is a man aged 18 to 35 with acute or convalescent COVID-19.

V gene TRBV24-1 combines with J gene TRBJ2-7; D is uncertain. Germline lookup yields CDR1 KGHDR and CDR2 SFDVKD. Deletions cut 9 bases from V and 6 bases from J, with 8 bases between. The length of the CDR3 is 10 residues. The DNA of the CDR3 is TGTGCCACCCTAGAACTCGAGCAGTACTTC. It is translated as CATLELEQYF.

CDR3 amino acids: CASSGTGTEAFF. The CDR3 DNA sequence: TGTGCCAGCAGCGGGACAGGGACTGAAGCTTTCTTT. The rearrangement links TRBV6-5 to TRBJ1-1, with 9 bases matching TRBD1. The CDR3 consists of 12 residues. CDR1 and CDR2 (germline): MNHEY, SVGAGI. The J segment lost 5 bases and the V segment lost 6 bases, leaving 1 base of the junction unmatched.

This clone was seen once. In DNA form, the CDR3 reads TGTGCCAGCTCAATAGTTACCGGACAGAATAATCAGCCCCAGCATTTT. Protein product: CASSIVTGQNNQPQHF. This chain joins TRBV18 and TRBJ1-5; D might be TRBD1 (6 bases). The germline V gene encodes CDR1 KGHSH and CDR2 LQKENI. The CDR3 is made up of 16 amino acids. V lost 5 bases and J lost 4, with 18 bases in between.

This chain links TRBV9 with TRBJ1-2, with D possibly TRBD1 on 5 matching bases. Germline V CDR1 and CDR2: SGDLS, YYNGEE. This CDR3 is built from 16 residues. Trimming pared 3 bases from V and 0 bases from J, leaving 15 bases between. CDR3 DNA: TGTGCCAGCAGCGGCGGCAGGGTTTTTTCTAACTATGGCTACACCTTC. This gives the protein CASSGGRVFSNYGYTF.

The chain is built from TRBV2 and TRBJ2-5; D is possibly TRBD2 (6 bases). The CDR3 is 14 amino acids. The germline V gene encodes CDR1 SNHLY and CDR2 FYNNEI. With 4 bases removed from V and 5 bases from J, the gap between germline ends came to 14 bases. Here the CDR3 reads CASSGRAGPETQYF. In DNA form, the CDR3 reads TGTGCCAGCAGTGGACGGGCGGGACCCGAGACCCAGTACTTC.

This clone was observed a single time. CDR3 amino acids: CSAMTGNEQFF. CDR3 DNA sequence: TGCAGTGCCATGACAGGGAATGAGCAGTTCTTC. The chain recombines TRBV20-1 with TRBJ2-1, with TRBD1 matching over 7 bases. CDR1 and CDR2 from the germline V gene are DFQATT and SNEGSKA (reference sequence). Trimming cost V 6 bases and J 7 bases; bases outside gene matches: 3. This CDR3 contains 11 residues.

This chain connects TRBV7-7 to TRBJ2-7; 8 bases agree with TRBD2. The germline V gene encodes CDR1 SSHAT and CDR2 FNYEAQ (reference sequence). V was pared by 3 bases and J by 3 bases, with 4 bases of the junction left unmatched. The CDR3 sequence is 14 residues long. CDR3 protein: CASSLGLESYEQYF. The DNA of the CDR3 is TGTGCCAGCAGCTTGGGACTAGAAAGCTACGAGCAGTACTTC.

J is TRBJ1-1 and V is TRBV3-1 (or the pseudogene TRBV3-2), with 10 positions matching TRBD1. Germline loops: CDR1 LGHDT, CDR2 YNNKEL (reference sequence). The CDR3 has 14 amino acids. The J segment lost 2 bases and the V segment lost 6 bases, leaving 3 bases of the junction unmatched. CDR3 in amino acids: CASSRDRGNTEAFF. The CDR3 DNA reads as TGTGCCAGCAGTCGGGACAGGGGAAACACTGAAGCTTTCTTT.

The chain carries TRBV3-1 (or the pseudogene TRBV3-2) and TRBJ2-3, with TRBD1 as a possible D gene (5 bases). Germline CDR1 reads LGHDT; CDR2 reads YNNKEL (reference sequence). V lost 1 base and J lost 2, with 16 bases in between. The CDR3 totals 17 residues. The CDR3 is CASSQVRGRRSTDTQYF. CDR3 nucleotide sequence: TGTGCCAGCAGCCAAGTAAGGGGAAGGAGATCCACAGATACGCAGTATTTT.

The V and J genes are TRBV2 and TRBJ2-2; D is possibly TRBD1 (6 bases). The V end lost 4 bases, the J end lost 2 bases, and 11 bases lay between the germline ends. This CDR3 spans 15 amino acids. The germline CDR1 and CDR2 sequences are SNHLY and FYNNEI. This CDR3 is CASSGPGDNTGELFF. As DNA, the CDR3 is TGTGCCAGCAGTGGTCCAGGGGACAACACCGGGGAGCTGTTTTTT.

The rearrangement uses TRBV6-1 and TRBJ1-2; D unresolved. This CDR3 region has 13 residues. CDR1 is MNHNS and CDR2 is SASEGT in the germline V gene. V lost 0 bases and J lost 5, with 7 bases in between. As DNA, the CDR3 is TGTGCCAGCAGTGAAGCGAGGGCATATGGCTACACCTTC. Translated: CASSEARAYGYTF.

DNA for the CDR3: TGTGCCAGCAGTTCCCAGGGAGGGAGCGATGAGCAGTTCTTC. Its protein product is CASSSQGGSDEQFF. The rearrangement joins TRBV27 to TRBJ2-1, with 7 bases that match TRBD2. Germline values: CDR1 MNHEY, CDR2 SMNVEV (reference sequence). The CDR3 spans 14 residues. V lost 4 bases and J lost 8; bases outside the gene matches: 8.

This chain joins TRBV12-3 or TRBV12-4 and TRBJ1-2, with 9 positions matching TRBD1. V shed 6 bases, J shed 8 bases, and the junction held 4 bases outside the gene matches. This CDR3 is 12 amino acids long. CDR3 in amino acids: CASSPDRGGYTF. The CDR3 bases are TGTGCCAGCAGCCCGGACAGGGGAGGCTACACCTTC.